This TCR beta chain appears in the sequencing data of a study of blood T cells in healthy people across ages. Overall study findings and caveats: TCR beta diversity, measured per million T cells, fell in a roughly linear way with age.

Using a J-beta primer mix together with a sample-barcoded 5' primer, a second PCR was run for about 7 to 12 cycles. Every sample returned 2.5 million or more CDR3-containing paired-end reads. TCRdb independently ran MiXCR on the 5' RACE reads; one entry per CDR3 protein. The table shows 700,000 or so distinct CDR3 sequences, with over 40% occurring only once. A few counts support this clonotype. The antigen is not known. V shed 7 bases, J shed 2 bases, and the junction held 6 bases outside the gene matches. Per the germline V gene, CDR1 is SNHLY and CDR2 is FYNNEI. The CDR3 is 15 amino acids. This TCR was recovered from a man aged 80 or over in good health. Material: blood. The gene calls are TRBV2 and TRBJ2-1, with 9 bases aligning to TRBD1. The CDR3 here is CASKLQGAAYNEQFF. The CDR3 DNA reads TGTGCCAGCAAATTACAGGGGGCTGCCTACAATGAGCAGTTCTTC.